This section outlines one T cell receptor (beta chain) sequence together with its context. Antigen: not known. 5'RACE with constant-segment primers built TCRalpha and TCRbeta cDNA libraries with UMIs. TCRdb itself ran the 5' RACE reads through MiXCR, one entry per CDR3 protein. The table shows 400,000 to 500,000 distinct CDR3 sequences, with 20% occurring only once. The sample comes from a study of T-cell memory formation after mild COVID-19. Study-wide context: Most TCR clusters belonged to a single donor. Regarding the study as a whole: Clones shrinking from day 15 to 85 showed even CD4/CD8 mixes; later expanders tilted CD4+. Contracting CD4+ clones lay largely in CM and EM, with CD8+ ones residing in EMRA.

Trimming shortened V by 6 bases and J by 8 bases, and 20 bases separated the two germline ends. This CDR3 has 15 residues. Germline CDR1 is MNHEY and CDR2 is SMNVEV (reference sequence). The sample was PBMCs or a T cell subset sorted from them (not recorded which). V and J are TRBV27 and TRBJ2-1; tentative D call: TRBD2 (6 bases). The origin of this receptor is an adult woman who had mild COVID-19 (a few samples of this study predate the infection). Cell type and time point are not known. CDR3 nucleotides: TGTGCCAGCAGCAAGCCGGGACTTGGGTTATATGAGCAGTTCTTC. Amino acids: CASSKPGLGLYEQFF.